Described below is a single T cell receptor (beta chain) sequence and its context. TEMRA cells were FACS-enriched, unlike CD8+ and CD4+ T cells, which were negatively isolated. Reverse transcription of about 0.5 to 1 ug RNA was carried out with random hexamers. MiXCR, applied by TCRdb to the immunoSEQ multiplex PCR reads, yields one record per CDR3 protein. The sample has 200,000 to 300,000 distinct CDR3 sequences, 90% to 96% seen once; the top ten hold approximately 0.094%. These data are taken from a study of CD8 T cells in Susac syndrome. Per germline, CDR1 LNHDA and CDR2 SQIVND (reference sequence). The V end was cut by 6 bases, the J end by 9 bases, with 20 bases between. The CDR3 is made up of 14 amino acids.

Sequenced input: CD4+ T cells from PBMCs. The receptor's source is a human donor with Susac syndrome. V usage is TRBV19 and J usage is TRBJ1-2; D ambiguous. The CDR3 spells CASSNSPFGESYTF. The CDR3 DNA reads TGTGCCAGTAGCAACTCCCCCTTTGGGGAGAGCTACACCTTC.